The clone carrying this T cell receptor beta chain showed up just once. This record belongs to a study of control samples from healthy donors and cancer patients. The protocol was immunoSEQ multiplex PCR, while the TCRdb copy is restricted to in-frame clones and leaves out a portion. The data hold over 75,000 clones, with roughly 91% observed a single time. The CDR3 has 14 residues. Germline lookup yields CDR1 SGHRS and CDR2 YFSETQ. V dropped 1 base and J dropped 3 bases, with 11 bases sitting between them. What was sequenced was blood. The receptor was isolated from a man aged 30 to 45 in good health. The genes are TRBV5-1 and TRBJ2-7; possibly TRBD2 for D (5 bases). The CDR3 is CASSLLSGDYEQYF. The CDR3 DNA follows: TGCGCCAGCAGCTTGCTTTCCGGGGACTACGAGCAGTACTTC.